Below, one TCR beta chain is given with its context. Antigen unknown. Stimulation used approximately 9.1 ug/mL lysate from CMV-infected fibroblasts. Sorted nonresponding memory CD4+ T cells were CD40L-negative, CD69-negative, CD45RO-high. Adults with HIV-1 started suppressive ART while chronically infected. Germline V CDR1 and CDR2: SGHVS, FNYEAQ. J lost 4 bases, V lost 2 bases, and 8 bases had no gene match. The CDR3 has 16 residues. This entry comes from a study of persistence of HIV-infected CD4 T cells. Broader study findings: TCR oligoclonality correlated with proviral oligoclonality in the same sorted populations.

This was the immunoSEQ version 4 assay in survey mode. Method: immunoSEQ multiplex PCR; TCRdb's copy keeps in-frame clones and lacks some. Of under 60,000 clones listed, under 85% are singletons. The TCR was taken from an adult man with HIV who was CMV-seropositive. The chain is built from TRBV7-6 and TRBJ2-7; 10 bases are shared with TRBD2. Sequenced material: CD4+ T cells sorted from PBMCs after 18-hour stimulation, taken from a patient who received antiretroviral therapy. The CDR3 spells CASSLLAAGGGYEQYF. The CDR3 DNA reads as TGTGCCAGCAGCTTACTAGCAGCGGGAGGGGGTTACGAGCAGTACTTC.